The 23 T cell receptor beta chains given below trace back to one sample, sequenced in a study of cytomegalovirus exposure and HLA in healthy donors. In the PCR, 60 Vbeta and 13 Jbeta primers were used. The repertoire was sequenced with immunoSEQ multiplex PCR; TCRdb's copy has only in-frame clones and lacks some. Among 100,000 or so clones listed, about four fifths were seen once. The sample taken for sequencing was PBMCs. The receptors here all came from a female donor in good health and CMV-seropositive.

This clone occurred once. For the CDR3, the DNA is TGTGCCAGCAGCCTAAGGACAGGACTGAACACTGAAGCTTTCTTT. Translated: CASSLRTGLNTEAFF. This chain links TRBV5-8 with TRBJ1-1; 7 bases map to TRBD1. Trimming removed 4 bases from V and 0 bases from J; junction bases left unmatched: 6. Germline CDR1 reads SGHTS; CDR2 reads YDEGEE. The CDR3 has 15 residues.

The V and J genes are TRBV10-3 and TRBJ2-2; D possibly corresponds to TRBD2 (6 bases). Germline V gene sequence: CDR1 ENHRY, CDR2 SYGVKD. The V and J ends lost 6 bases and 0 bases respectively, with 14 bases between them. CDR3 length: 16 residues. Here the CDR3 reads CAISPGGTSNTGELFF. The CDR3 DNA sequence: TGTGCCATCAGCCCTGGGGGGACCTCGAACACCGGGGAGCTGTTTTTT.

This clone came up once. The genes are TRBV10-1 and TRBJ2-7; the D gene is possibly TRBD1 (5 bases). V lost 0 bases, J lost 6 bases, and 12 bases lay in between. Germline lookup yields CDR1 WNHNN and CDR2 SYGVQD (reference sequence). This CDR3 spans 14 amino acids. The CDR3: CASSESSPQGEQYF. CDR3 coding DNA: TGCGCCAGCAGTGAGTCGTCTCCTCAGGGCGAGCAGTACTTC.

This chain's CDR3 is CASSPNPGLAGGSGANVLTF. The CDR3 DNA reads as TGTGCCAGCAGCCCAAACCCCGGACTAGCGGGGGGCTCTGGGGCCAACGTCCTGACTTTC. The rearrangement links TRBV13 to TRBJ2-6; 14 bases fit TRBD2. Germline CDR1 PRHDT, CDR2 FYEKMQ (reference sequence). Trimming cost V 5 bases and J 0 bases; bases outside gene matches: 9. The CDR3 is 20 residues long.

This rearrangement joins TRBV7-9 to TRBJ2-2, with a tentative D call TRBD2 (5 bases). V was cut by 5 bases and J by 2 bases, with 9 bases left in between. Germline V gives CDR1 SEHNR, CDR2 FQNEAQ (reference sequence). The CDR3 extends over 14 amino acids. CDR3 in amino acids: CASSLDLNTGELFF. The CDR3 DNA is TGTGCCAGCAGCCTGGACTTAAACACCGGGGAGCTGTTTTTT. The full variable domain, rest sourced from reference TRBV7-9 and TRBJ2-2, is DTGVSQNPRHKITKRGQNVTFRCDPISEHNRLYWYRQTLGQGPEFLTYFQNEAQLEKSRLLSDRFSAERPKGSFSTLEIQRTEQGDSAMYLCASSLDLNTGELFFGEGSRLTVL.

This clone appeared a few times. V is TRBV5-6 and J is TRBJ2-7; possible D gene TRBD2, 5 bases. CDR1 and CDR2 (germline): SGHDT, YYEEEE. Trimming took off 4 bases at V and 4 bases at J, with 15 bases between the two ends. The CDR3 contains 14 residues. Written as DNA, the CDR3 is TGTGCCAGCAGCCTTCGGACTCCCCCTTACGAGCAGTACTTC. Protein: CASSLRTPPYEQYF.

This clone was detected a few times. The chain uses TRBV12-5 and TRBJ2-1; 15 bases map to TRBD2. CDR1 LGHNT and CDR2 FRNRAP come from the germline V gene. The trim removed 5 bases at V and 4 bases at J, leaving 6 bases unmatched. The CDR3 is 17 residues long. As DNA, the CDR3 is TGTGCTAGTGGTCCGGGACTAGCGGGAGGACAGTACAATGAGCAGTTCTTC. Its translation: CASGPGLAGGQYNEQFF. Together with reference TRBV12-5 and TRBJ2-1, the CDR3 gives the full variable domain: DARVTQTPRHKVTEMGQEVTMRCQPILGHNTVFWYRQTMMQGLELLAYFRNRAPLDDSGMPKDRFSAEMPDATLATLKIQPSEPRDSAVYFCASGPGLAGGQYNEQFFGPGTRLTVL.

The chain carries TRBV7-2 and TRBJ2-3, with D possibly matching TRBD2 (7 bases). V dropped 5 bases and J dropped 11 bases, with 23 bases sitting between them. Germline lookup yields CDR1 SGHTA and CDR2 FQGNSA. The CDR3 consists of 15 residues. CDR3 DNA sequence: TGTGCCAGCAGCCAGTCCGGGGGCTCGGGGGGAAAGCAGTATTTT. Amino acids: CASSQSGGSGGKQYF.

The count of this clone is one. This rearrangement joins TRBV10-1 to TRBJ2-3; D is possibly TRBD2 (6 bases). CDR1 WNHNN and CDR2 SYGVQD come from the germline V gene (reference sequence). V lost 4 bases to trimming and J lost 2 bases, with 10 bases between them. The CDR3 extends over 14 amino acids. The CDR3 DNA sequence: TGCGCCAGCAGTGGCGGGATCCCCACAGATACGCAGTATTTT. The encoded protein is CASSGGIPTDTQYF.

The V and J genes are TRBV7-7 and TRBJ2-1; TRBD2 aligns across 7 bases. V shed 4 bases and J 10 bases; nucleotides not matched to a gene: 7. Germline CDR1 and CDR2: SSHAT and FNYEAQ (reference sequence). The CDR3 is 13 residues long. CDR3 sequence (DNA): TGTGCCAGCAGCTCGTCGCGGGGGAGGGAGCAGTTCTTC. It specifies CASSSSRGREQFF.

The J gene is TRBJ1-1, the V gene TRBV6-6; D is perhaps TRBD1 (6 bases). CDR1 and CDR2 from the germline V gene are MNHNY and SVGAGI (reference sequence). Deletions cut 2 bases from V and 3 bases from J, with 10 bases between. The length of the CDR3 is 14 residues. The CDR3, as DNA: TGTGCCAGCAGTTACGGAGGGGGGGACACTGAAGCTTTCTTT. Amino acids: CASSYGGGDTEAFF.

The chain links TRBV2 to TRBJ2-7, with D perhaps matching TRBD2 (6 bases). CDR1 SNHLY and CDR2 FYNNEI come from the germline V gene. CDR3 length: 12 residues. V was shortened by 8 bases and J by 6 bases, with 14 bases between the two germline ends. The CDR3 protein is CASGAGGIEQYF. The CDR3 nucleotides are TGTGCCAGCGGCGCTGGCGGGATCGAGCAGTACTTC.

The chain is built from TRBV29-1 and TRBJ2-2; D is possibly TRBD2 (6 bases). Trimming took off 6 bases at V and 4 bases at J, with 12 bases between the two ends. The CDR3 sequence is 13 residues long. Looked up from germline, CDR1 is SQVTM and CDR2 is ANQGSEA. The chain's CDR3 is CSVAGSGTGELFF. CDR3 DNA sequence: TGCAGCGTCGCGGGTAGCGGCACCGGGGAGCTGTTTTTT.

V gene TRBV7-2 combines with J gene TRBJ1-2; TRBD1 matches 11 bases. The CDR3 has 17 amino acids. V dropped 1 base and J dropped 3; count of bases not matched to a gene: 7. Germline V gives CDR1 SGHTA, CDR2 FQGNSA. CDR3 DNA: TGTGCCAGCAGCTTAGTGCGGCGGACAGGGGGCCACTATGGCTACACCTTC. Residues: CASSLVRRTGGHYGYTF.

The V and J genes are TRBV30 and TRBJ2-5; 7 bases line up with TRBD1. The DNA end favors TRBJ2-7, so the J call may be wrong. From germline, CDR1 is GTSNPN and CDR2 SVGIG (reference sequence). The CDR3 extends over 15 amino acids. The CDR3 bases are TGTGCCTGGGAAAAGAGGGGGCCGTCCTCCTACGAGCAGTACTTC. Its translation: CAWEKRGPSSYEQYF.

The chain is built from TRBV19 and TRBJ1-2, with D possibly matching TRBD1 (6 bases). The V gene's germline CDR1 is LNHDA and CDR2 SQIVND (reference sequence). CDR3 length: 13 amino acids. V was shortened by 3 bases and J by 4 bases, with 9 bases between the two germline ends. The CDR3 DNA is TGTGCCAGTAGTATCGGCAGGGGCTATGGCTACACCTTC. Translated: CASSIGRGYGYTF.

The V gene is TRBV5-5, the J gene TRBJ2-7; 8 bases fit TRBD1. The trim removed 4 bases at V and 1 base at J, leaving 4 bases unmatched. Germline values: CDR1 SGHKS, CDR2 YYEKEE (reference sequence). The CDR3 runs 14 residues. DNA for the CDR3: TGTGCCAGCAGCCCCCGGGACAGGTCCTACGAGCAGTACTTC. The encoded protein is CASSPRDRSYEQYF.

This chain links TRBV19 with TRBJ1-1, with 7 bases matching TRBD1. V shed 7 bases, J shed 0 bases, and the junction held 20 bases outside the gene matches. CDR1 is LNHDA and CDR2 is SQIVND in the germline V gene (reference sequence). This CDR3 comprises 19 residues. The DNA for the CDR3 is TGTGCCAGTACCCCACGGGAGATGATGACAGGGAGCTTGAACACTGAAGCTTTCTTT. Amino acid sequence: CASTPREMMTGSLNTEAFF.

The chain is built from TRBV30 and TRBJ2-5; 10 bases line up with TRBD1. The CDR3 contains 14 residues. J lost 5 bases, V lost 1 base, and 4 bases had no gene match. CDR1 GTSNPN and CDR2 SVGIG come from the germline V gene (reference sequence). CDR3: CAWSEGTGVETQYF. In nucleotides, the CDR3 is TGTGCCTGGAGTGAGGGGACAGGGGTTGAGACCCAGTACTTC.

The rearrangement joins TRBV19 to TRBJ1-2; TRBD1 matches at 9 bases. Germline-derived CDR1 and CDR2 are LNHDA and SQIVND (reference sequence). The length of the CDR3 is 15 residues. V was pared by 5 bases and J by 2 bases, with 6 bases of the junction left unmatched. Written as DNA, the CDR3 is TGTGCCAGTAGTCCAGGGACAGGGCCAAACTATGGCTACACCTTC. This translates into CASSPGTGPNYGYTF.

This clone was seen once. The chain uses TRBV2 and TRBJ2-7; no firm D call. This CDR3 has 15 residues. Germline CDR1 reads SNHLY; CDR2 reads FYNNEI. Trimming cost V 3 bases and J 6 bases, with 18 bases left between them. The DNA for the CDR3 is TGTGCCAGCAGTGACCTAGGTAAAGCAAACGGCGAGCAGTACTTC. Encoded protein: CASSDLGKANGEQYF.

This chain links TRBV6-5 with TRBJ2-7; 8 bases map to TRBD1. The CDR3 consists of 15 residues. Germline assignment: CDR1 MNHEY and CDR2 SVGAGI. The V and J ends lost 2 bases and 6 bases, in that order; junction bases with no gene match: 9. CDR3 coding DNA: TGTGCCAGCAGTTACAACACAGGGGGTTCTGGCGAGCAGTACTTC. It translates to CASSYNTGGSGEQYF.

A single count supports this clone. The CDR3 here is CASTPRVLGETQYF. The CDR3 DNA follows: TGTGCCAGCACCCCGAGGGTTTTAGGGGAGACCCAGTACTTC. V is TRBV6-5 and J is TRBJ2-5, with a weak D call TRBD2 (5 bases). CDR3 length: 14 amino acids. Trimming shortened V by 7 bases and J by 5 bases, and 17 bases separated the two germline ends. The germline gives CDR1 MNHEY, CDR2 SVGAGI.